This T cell receptor beta chain was recorded in a study of cytomegalovirus exposure and HLA in healthy donors. All the people who gave samples were healthy bone marrow donors. Findings and caveats of the study: The study put some 160 TCR beta chains on its list as cytomegalovirus-associated.

The PCR made use of 60 Vbeta and 13 Jbeta primers. Sequencing used immunoSEQ multiplex PCR; TCRdb keeps in-frame clones, though not all of them. The sample has 150,000 to 200,000 clones, 80% to 85% seen once. With regard to this clone: Its antigen remains unidentified.

CDR3 length: 15 amino acids. The germline CDR1 and CDR2 sequences are MRHNA and SNTAGT. The ends were cut back, 4 bases at V and 0 bases at J, with 7 bases in the middle. The chain joins TRBV6-4 to TRBJ2-6, with TRBD1 as a possible D gene (5 bases). This TCR derives from a man between 45 and 60 years old in good health and CMV-seropositive. Sample: PBMCs. The CDR3 here is CASSGQSSGANVLTF. As DNA, the CDR3 is TGTGCCAGCAGTGGACAGAGCTCTGGGGCCAACGTCCTGACTTTC.